The clone carrying this T cell receptor (beta chain) was counted once. Original processing notes: Scientists estimated how many nucleated cells there were by amplifying reference gene primers. Profiled with immunoSEQ multiplex PCR; TCRdb holds only in-frame clones, not every one. Clone size and V and J calls were adopted from that table, with D and trimming inferred from the DNA. The data contain about 77,000 clones, roughly 90% of them singletons. The data were taken from a study of blood T cell repertoires in COVID-19. At the level of the study: PBMCs, B-cell-depleted T cells, or T cells were the source of the cDNA or gDNA that made up the material.

The CDR3 is 14 amino acids. Trimming shortened V by 3 bases and J by 7 bases, and 16 bases separated the two germline ends. Looked up from germline, CDR1 is SEHNR and CDR2 is FQNEAQ (reference sequence). The V and J genes are TRBV7-9 and TRBJ2-7; unclear D gene. Sequencing used peripheral blood. The clonotype comes from a woman of 80 years or more with active or convalescent COVID-19. CDR3 in DNA: TGTGCCAGCAGCTTGGCAGTCCCCGCCGGGGAGCAGTACTTC. This encodes CASSLAVPAGEQYF.